Described below is a single TCR beta chain sequence and its context. Its cognate antigen is unknown. The data were obtained in a study of long-term antiretroviral therapy in people with HIV. Researchers ran immunoSEQ v3.0 at survey level. The method was immunoSEQ multiplex PCR; TCRdb's version includes in-frame clones alone and lacks a portion of them. The sample includes some 13,000 clones, roughly 80% of them seen just once. Findings and limits, study-wide: With ART, diversity went up but was still lower than in transplant donor controls. Absence of data on ART adherence, viral resistance or therapy changes was noted. Clones with expansion before ART led the repertoire at all time points.

Roughly 1-10 million cryopreserved PBMC were held in samples before DNA extraction. The TCR was taken from a woman aged 18-30 years with HIV. Sequenced here: unsorted PBMCs, sampled 1.3 years after starting antiretroviral therapy.

The CDR3 protein is CASSIRGPTQPHQPQHF. The CDR3 DNA follows: TGTGCCAGCTCGATCCGCGGGCCAACTCAGCCTCATCAGCCCCAGCATTTT. The V gene is TRBV27, the J gene TRBJ1-5; no definite D call. The germline CDR1 and CDR2 sequences are MNHEY and SMNVEV (reference sequence). The germline V and J ends were trimmed by 8 bases and 5 bases, with 25 bases remaining between them. The CDR3 covers 17 residues.